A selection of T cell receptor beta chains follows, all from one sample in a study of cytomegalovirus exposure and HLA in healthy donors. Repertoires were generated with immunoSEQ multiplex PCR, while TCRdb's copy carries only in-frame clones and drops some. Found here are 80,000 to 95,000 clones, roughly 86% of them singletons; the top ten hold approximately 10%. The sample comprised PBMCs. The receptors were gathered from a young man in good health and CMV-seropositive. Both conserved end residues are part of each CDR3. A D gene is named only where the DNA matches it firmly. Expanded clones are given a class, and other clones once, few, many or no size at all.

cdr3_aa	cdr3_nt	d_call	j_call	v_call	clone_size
CASSLPGDMNTEAFF	TGTGCCAGCAGCTTGCCAGGGGACATGAACACTGAAGCTTTCTTT	-	TRBJ1-1	TRBV5-6	-
CASAQGAHEQYF	TGTGCCAGCGCACAGGGGGCCCACGAGCAGTACTTC	TRBD1	TRBJ2-7	TRBV6-1	few
CASSLGLAGADTQYF	TGTGCCAGCAGCTTGGGACTAGCGGGAGCAGATACGCAGTATTTT	TRBD2	TRBJ2-3	TRBV5-4	-
CASRPSGKREETQYF	TGTGCCAGCAGACCAAGCGGGAAGAGGGAAGAGACCCAGTACTTC	TRBD2	TRBJ2-5	TRBV4-2	-
CASMRGGDYEQYF	TGCGCCAGCATGAGAGGGGGAGACTACGAGCAGTACTTC	-	TRBJ2-7	TRBV5-1	-
CASTTSINTGELFF	TGTGCCAGTACGACTAGTATAAACACCGGGGAGCTGTTTTTT	-	TRBJ2-2	TRBV19	-
CASNLVRDRANEQFF	TGTGCCAGCAACTTAGTCCGGGACAGGGCGAATGAGCAGTTCTTC	TRBD1	TRBJ2-1	TRBV11-2	-
CASSFNRGKYF	TGTGCCAGCAGCTTTAATCGGGGGAAGTACTTC	-	TRBJ2-4	TRBV11-2	few
CAWSVGATSYGYTF	TGTGCCTGGAGTGTTGGGGCTACTTCCTATGGCTACACCTTC	-	TRBJ1-2	TRBV30	-
CASSLDRLSYEQYF	TGCGCCAGCAGCCTGGACAGGCTCTCCTACGAGCAGTACTTC	TRBD1	TRBJ2-7	TRBV5-1	-
CASSTSGIRVEQFF	TGTGCCAGTAGTACTAGCGGGATAAGAGTTGAGCAGTTCTTC	TRBD2	TRBJ2-1	TRBV19	-
CASSVTGSIYGYTF	TGTGCCAGCAGCGTAACAGGGTCGATCTATGGCTACACCTTC	-	TRBJ1-2	TRBV9	-
CASSQGQGTEAFF	TGTGCCAGCAGCCAAGGACAAGGCACTGAAGCTTTCTTT	-	TRBJ1-1	TRBV4-2	-
CASSLEGGDEQFF	TGTGCCAGCAGCTTAGAGGGGGGGGATGAGCAGTTCTTC	TRBD2	TRBJ2-1	TRBV11-2	-
CASSHGGPGLRRLEQYF	TGTGCCAGCAGCCATGGGGGACCGGGACTGAGGCGGCTCGAGCAGTACTTC	-	TRBJ2-7	TRBV4-2	-
CSIPKKAGEQFF	TGCAGCATACCAAAGAAAGCGGGTGAGCAGTTCTTC	-	TRBJ2-1	TRBV29-1	-
CASSPGHGADTQYF	TGTGCCAGCTCCCCGGGACACGGGGCAGATACGCAGTATTTT	-	TRBJ2-3	TRBV18	-
CASSMLAKSYEQYF	TGTGCCAGTAGTATGTTAGCGAAATCCTACGAGCAGTACTTC	-	TRBJ2-7	TRBV19	-
CASSQTDSSGTYEQYF	TGTGCCAGCAGCCAAACGGATTCTAGCGGGACCTACGAGCAGTACTTC	TRBD2	TRBJ2-7	TRBV4-2	-
CASSARTSGHLQETQYF	TGCGCCAGCAGCGCCCGGACTAGCGGGCACCTTCAAGAGACCCAGTACTTC	TRBD2	TRBJ2-5	TRBV4-1	-
CASSGGQGLTKNIQYF	TGCGCCAGCAGCGGGGGACAGGGTCTAACCAAAAACATTCAGTACTTC	TRBD1	TRBJ2-4	TRBV5-1	once
CASSSQTGGVWEQYF	TGCGCCAGCAGCTCCCAAACAGGGGGAGTGTGGGAGCAGTACTTC	TRBD1	TRBJ2-7	TRBV5-1	-
CASIRHVGGQGWGNQPQHF	TGTGCCAGCATACGTCACGTAGGGGGACAGGGTTGGGGCAATCAGCCCCAGCATTTT	TRBD1	TRBJ1-5	TRBV28	once
CAWSVRPGDSNYGYTF	TGTGCCTGGAGTGTCAGGCCAGGGGATTCTAACTATGGCTACACCTTC	-	TRBJ1-2	TRBV30	-
CASSALGTPSMNTEAFF	TGCGCCAGCAGCGCACTCGGGACACCCAGCATGAACACTGAAGCTTTCTTT	-	TRBJ1-1	TRBV10-2	-
CASSSGTYNEQFF	TGTGCCAGCAGCTCCGGGACCTACAATGAGCAGTTCTTC	-	TRBJ2-1	TRBV5-4	-
CASSLDTGVRDTQYF	TGTGCCAGCAGCTTGGATACAGGGGTTAGAGATACGCAGTATTTT	TRBD1	TRBJ2-3	TRBV5-4	-
CASSVTSSNQPQHF	TGTGCCAGCAGCGTCACGAGTAGCAATCAGCCCCAGCATTTT	-	TRBJ1-5	TRBV7-9	-
CASSDSSGDISEQYF	TGCGCCAGCAGCGACTCTAGCGGCGACATCAGCGAGCAGTACTTC	TRBD2	TRBJ2-7	TRBV5-1	-
CAWRGAGGANTQYF	TGTGCCTGGAGGGGGGCAGGGGGCGCAAATACGCAGTATTTT	TRBD1	TRBJ2-3	TRBV30	-
CASSPRGGNTEAFF	TGTGCCAGCTCACCAAGGGGCGGGAACACTGAAGCTTTCTTT	-	TRBJ1-1	TRBV18	once